This TCR beta chain is drawn from a study of cytomegalovirus exposure and HLA in healthy donors. The wider study: Out of about 190 million T cells, an earlier analysis found more than 95 million unique TCR beta sequences in total.

PCR amplification relied on 60 Vbeta primers (plus 13 Jbeta primers). Study processing details: The count from a later analysis was about 80 million unique TCR beta chains, 9 million to 12 million of them shared. Here immunoSEQ multiplex PCR was the method, and the copy in TCRdb shows in-frame clones only, minus some. D and trimming were read from the DNA, whereas the V and J calls and clone size are those reported in that table. The data show over 120,000 clones, roughly 77% seen once. While unrecorded immune exposures were likely, the donors were nominally healthy when sampled. This CDR3 comprises 13 residues. CDR1 and CDR2 (germline): SQVTM, ANQGSEA. V lost 5 bases and J lost 5; bases outside the gene matches: 2.

The clonotype was recovered from a male donor in good health and CMV-seronegative. The specimen sequenced was PBMCs. The rearrangement joins TRBV29-1 to TRBJ2-2, with TRBD2 matching over 10 bases. The CDR3 here is CSVSGGGTGELFF. As DNA, the CDR3 is TGCAGCGTTAGCGGGGGGGGGACCGGGGAGCTGTTTTTT.